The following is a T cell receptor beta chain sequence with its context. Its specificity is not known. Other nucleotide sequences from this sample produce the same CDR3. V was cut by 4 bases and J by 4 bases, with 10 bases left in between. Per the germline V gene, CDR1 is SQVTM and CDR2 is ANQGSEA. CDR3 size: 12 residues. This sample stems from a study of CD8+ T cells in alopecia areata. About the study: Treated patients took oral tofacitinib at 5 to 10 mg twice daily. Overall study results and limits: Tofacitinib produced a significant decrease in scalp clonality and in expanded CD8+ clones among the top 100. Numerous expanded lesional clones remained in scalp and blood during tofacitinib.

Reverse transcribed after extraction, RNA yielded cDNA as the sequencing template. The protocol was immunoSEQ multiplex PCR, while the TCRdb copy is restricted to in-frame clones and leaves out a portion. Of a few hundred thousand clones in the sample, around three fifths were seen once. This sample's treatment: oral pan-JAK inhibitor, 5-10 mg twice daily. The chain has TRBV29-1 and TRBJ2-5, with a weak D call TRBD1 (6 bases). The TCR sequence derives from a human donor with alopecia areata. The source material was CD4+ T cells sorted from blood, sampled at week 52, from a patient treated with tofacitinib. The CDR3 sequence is CSVVGGGETQYF. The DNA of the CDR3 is TGCAGCGTTGTTGGGGGCGGAGAGACCCAGTACTTC.